This T cell receptor beta chain was found in a study of blood T cells in healthy people across ages. This CDR3 has 13 amino acids. Germline V gene data show CDR1 as MRHNA and CDR2 as SNTAGT. V was pared by 2 bases and J by 7 bases, with 8 bases between. A second about 7 to 11 cycle PCR used barcoded and J-beta primers. Every single cDNA molecule received a tag from a template-switch adaptor with 12 random nucleotides. One entry per CDR3 protein, called by TCRdb with MiXCR from the 5' RACE reads. The top ten clones hold under 25% of a sample with some 1.8 million distinct CDR3 sequences, about two fifths of them seen once. Donors ranged from 6 to 90 years old and were healthy Caucasians in Russia. Peripheral blood from each donor was collected in a volume of ten milliliters. Notes on the study in general: Naive CD4+ cell counts and diversity both ran higher in long-lived than in aged donors.

For this clonotype: Its antigen remains unidentified.

The sample was blood. The sequence came from a human donor in good health. V usage is TRBV6-4 and J usage is TRBJ2-2; D is undetermined. In DNA form, the CDR3 reads TGTGCCAGCAGTGACAAGTCCATCGGGGAGCTGTTTTTT. Protein: CASSDKSIGELFF.